This is a list of T cell receptor beta chains from one sample in a study of blood T cell repertoires in COVID-19. Sequencing was performed with immunoSEQ multiplex PCR; in TCRdb, only in-frame clones are kept and a portion is missing. The sample consists of fewer than 200,000 clones, about 88% of them appearing once. The specimen was PBMCs or T cells enriched from blood (not recorded which). These receptors all stem from a woman in her 40s in a cohort exposed to, infected with or recovered from COVID-19 (not recorded which). Both conserved end residues are part of each CDR3. Fields, in order: V gene, clone size, D gene, J gene, CDR3 protein, CDR3 DNA. The D gene is left open where the match is weak. The size field is filled for only some rows; it gives once, few, many or a size class.

>TRBV6-5|many|TRBD2|TRBJ2-1
CASSRTSGGADEQFF
TGTGCCAGCAGTAGGACTAGCGGGGGGGCGGATGAGCAGTTCTTC
>TRBV21-1|NA|NA|TRBJ2-3
CASSSRLADDRGTDTQYF
TGTGCCAGCAGCTCTCGACTAGCGGATGATCGGGGCACAGATACGCAGTATTTT
>TRBV9|NA|TRBD2|TRBJ2-2
CASSVGGGGTGELFF
TGTGCCAGCAGCGTTGGCGGGGGAGGTACCGGGGAGCTGTTTTTT
>TRBV6-5|NA|TRBD2|TRBJ2-7
CASSLRLAVPSYEQYF
TGTGCCAGCAGTTTACGACTAGCGGTGCCCTCCTACGAGCAGTACTTC
>TRBV10-3|NA|NA|TRBJ1-1
CAIRNPAGAPEMNTEAFF
TGTGCCATCAGGAATCCCGCGGGAGCACCAGAAATGAACACTGAAGCTTTCTTT
>TRBV13|NA|NA|TRBJ1-1
CASSSDRGTEAFF
TGTGCCAGCAGCTCGGACCGGGGCACTGAAGCTTTCTTT
>TRBV4-1|NA|NA|TRBJ1-5
CASSPPGKPQHF
TGCGCCAGCAGCCCCCCCGGGAAGCCCCAGCATTTT
>TRBV6-5|many|NA|TRBJ1-6
CASTEEENSPLHF
TGTGCCAGCACAGAGGAGGAGAATTCACCCCTCCACTTT
>TRBV11-3|once|NA|TRBJ2-4
CASSLPVAKNIQYF
TGTGCCAGCAGCTTACCGGTAGCCAAAAACATTCAGTACTTC
>TRBV13|NA|NA|TRBJ2-7
CASSPTQGPHTEQYF
TGTGCCAGCAGCCCCACGCAGGGCCCACATACCGAGCAGTACTTC
>TRBV2|NA|NA|TRBJ2-1
CASSEALGGFNEQFF
TGTGCCAGCAGTGAAGCGCTCGGAGGATTCAATGAGCAGTTCTTC
>TRBV5-1|NA|TRBD2|TRBJ2-1
CASSFSGLGYNEQFF
TGCGCCAGCAGCTTCAGCGGACTAGGTTACAATGAGCAGTTCTTC
>TRBV3-1/TRBV3-2|NA|TRBD1|TRBJ1-2
CASSQRDRTYGYTF
TGTGCCAGCAGCCAGAGGGACAGGACTTATGGCTACACCTTC
>TRBV27|NA|NA|TRBJ1-2
CASSFSGGADYGYTF
TGTGCCAGCAGCTTCTCGGGGGGCGCGGACTATGGCTACACCTTC
>TRBV9|once|TRBD2|TRBJ2-1
CASSPTGLAGGPPNEQFF
TGTGCCAGCAGCCCTACGGGACTAGCGGGAGGGCCCCCCAATGAGCAGTTCTTC
>TRBV7-8|once|TRBD1|TRBJ2-2
CASSQGTGGRFWELFF
TGTGCCAGCAGCCAGGGGACAGGGGGCCGGTTCTGGGAGCTGTTTTTT
>TRBV4-2|once|NA|TRBJ1-3
CASSQPTHSGNTIYF
TGTGCCAGCAGCCAACCGACACACTCTGGAAACACCATATATTTT
>TRBV6-1|NA|TRBD1|TRBJ1-3
CASSGTGWKGRKSNTIYF
TGTGCCAGCAGTGGGACAGGGTGGAAAGGCAGGAAATCAAACACCATATATTTT
>TRBV7-9|NA|TRBD1|TRBJ1-2
CASSTRRDSRMRGYTF
TGTGCCAGCAGCACGCGCCGGGACAGTCGTATGAGGGGCTACACCTTC
>TRBV3-1/TRBV3-2|NA|TRBD2|TRBJ2-1
CASSPRQGRTSGRHLFGEQFF
TGTGCCAGCAGTCCTCGCCAGGGTAGGACTAGCGGGAGGCACCTGTTCGGAGAGCAGTTCTTC
>TRBV7-9|NA|NA|TRBJ2-7
CASSGATPYEQYF
TGTGCCAGCAGCGGGGCTACGCCCTACGAGCAGTACTTC
>TRBV6-5|NA|TRBD1|TRBJ1-1
CASGRNRGETEAFF
TGTGCCAGCGGCCGAAACAGGGGGGAAACTGAAGCTTTCTTT
>TRBV3-1/TRBV3-2|NA|TRBD1|TRBJ2-3
CASSRRQGATDTQYF
TGTGCCAGCAGCCGACGACAGGGAGCCACAGATACGCAGTATTTT
>TRBV6-1|NA|TRBD1|TRBJ1-2
CASSDRGPYGYTF
TGTGCCAGCAGTGACAGGGGGCCGTATGGCTACACCTTC
>TRBV4-3|NA|TRBD1|TRBJ2-7
CASSHIRRTGGAQFFDEQYF
TGCGCCAGCAGCCACATAAGGAGGACAGGGGGCGCGCAGTTCTTCGACGAGCAGTACTTC
>TRBV19|NA|TRBD1|TRBJ1-2
CASGPDREWAGYTF
TGTGCCAGTGGACCGGACAGGGAGTGGGCGGGCTACACCTTC
>TRBV7-2|few|TRBD2|TRBJ2-7
CASSLVAGGSYEQYF
TGTGCCAGCAGCTTAGTAGCGGGAGGGTCCTACGAGCAGTACTTC